These T cell receptor beta chains were read from a single sample in a study of shared clonotypes between healthy human individuals. Sequenced by immunoSEQ multiplex PCR; TCRdb stores in-frame clones only, minus some. The table includes about 660,000 clones, 74% detected once. Sequencing was performed on memory CD4+ T cells sorted from blood. All receptors derive from a woman aged 30 to 39 in good health. Both conserved end residues are part of each CDR3. D genes are given only for firm matches. Clone size is shown for a subset of rows, as once, few, many or a class of expanded clone.

d_gene: TRBD2
abundance: .
j_gene: TRBJ2-3
v_gene: TRBV7-2
CDR3nt: TGTGCCAGCAGCCGGAACGCTCTAGCGGGGAGGGACACAGATACGCAGTATTTT
CDR3aa: CASSRNALAGRDTDTQYF

d_gene: TRBD2
abundance: .
j_gene: TRBJ2-3
v_gene: TRBV27
CDR3nt: TGTGCCAGCACCCCCCTAGCGGGAGGAACGGATACGCAGTATTTT
CDR3aa: CASTPLAGGTDTQYF

d_gene: .
abundance: once
j_gene: TRBJ2-2
v_gene: TRBV5-4
CDR3nt: TGTGCCAGCAGCCAGCAGGGACCGGCCACCGGGGAGCTGTTTTTT
CDR3aa: CASSQQGPATGELFF

d_gene: .
abundance: .
j_gene: TRBJ1-3
v_gene: TRBV28
CDR3nt: TGTGCCAGCAGTACCCCCAGGGGAGATGAAAACACCATATATTTT
CDR3aa: CASSTPRGDENTIYF

d_gene: .
abundance: .
j_gene: TRBJ2-6
v_gene: TRBV12-5
CDR3nt: TGTGCTAGTGGTATCGGGCGTTTGACAAAGTCGGGCCAACGTCCTGATTTC
CDR3aa: CASGIGRLTKSGQRPDF

d_gene: .
abundance: .
j_gene: TRBJ2-7
v_gene: TRBV27
CDR3nt: TGTGCCAGCAGTTTTATTGGACAGAGCTACGAGCAGTACTTC
CDR3aa: CASSFIGQSYEQYF

d_gene: TRBD2
abundance: .
j_gene: TRBJ2-7
v_gene: TRBV4-1
CDR3nt: TGCGCCAGCAGTCGCCCTACTAGCGGGAGTTACGAGCAGTACTTC
CDR3aa: CASSRPTSGSYEQYF

d_gene: .
abundance: once
j_gene: TRBJ2-2
v_gene: TRBV29-1
CDR3nt: TGCAGCGTTGGCAATATACAGGGAAACACCGGGGAGCTGTTTTTT
CDR3aa: CSVGNIQGNTGELFF

d_gene: TRBD2
abundance: .
j_gene: TRBJ2-7
v_gene: TRBV2
CDR3nt: TGTGCCAGCAGTGCTCAGACTAGCGGGAGGGTGGGTTCCCGCTACGAGCAGTACTTC
CDR3aa: CASSAQTSGRVGSRYEQYF

d_gene: .
abundance: many
j_gene: TRBJ2-7
v_gene: TRBV7-9
CDR3nt: TGTGCCAGCAGCCCCCAACAGGGCTTCGAGCAGTACTTC
CDR3aa: CASSPQQGFEQYF

d_gene: .
abundance: .
j_gene: TRBJ2-7
v_gene: TRBV18
CDR3nt: TGTGCCAGCGGGGTTGACCGGGGGAGAATCTACGAGCAGTACTTC
CDR3aa: CASGVDRGRIYEQYF

d_gene: TRBD1
abundance: few
j_gene: TRBJ1-1
v_gene: TRBV19
CDR3nt: TGTGCCAGTAGTATAGGTTCAGGGGGAACTGAAGCTTTCTTT
CDR3aa: CASSIGSGGTEAFF

d_gene: .
abundance: .
j_gene: TRBJ2-7
v_gene: TRBV5-8
CDR3nt: TGTGCCAGCAGCTGGGCACAGAGCTACGAGCAGTACTTC
CDR3aa: CASSWAQSYEQYF

d_gene: .
abundance: .
j_gene: TRBJ2-7
v_gene: TRBV10-3
CDR3nt: TGTGCCATCAGTGAGCCGGAAGGGGGGTCCTACGAGCAGTACTTC
CDR3aa: CAISEPEGGSYEQYF

d_gene: .
abundance: many
j_gene: TRBJ2-1
v_gene: TRBV7-9
CDR3nt: TGTGCCAGCAGCTTAAGCGGCCCTTACAATGAGCAGTTCTTC
CDR3aa: CASSLSGPYNEQFF

d_gene: .
abundance: .
j_gene: TRBJ1-2
v_gene: TRBV6-5
CDR3nt: TGTGCCAGCAGTTACTCGTTTGCCACTAACTATGGCTACACCTTC
CDR3aa: CASSYSFATNYGYTF

d_gene: TRBD2
abundance: .
j_gene: TRBJ2-3
v_gene: TRBV4-1
CDR3nt: TGCGCCAGCAGCCAAGTCCAAGGAGCGGGAGAGGTTACAGATACGCAGTATTTT
CDR3aa: CASSQVQGAGEVTDTQYF

d_gene: .
abundance: few
j_gene: TRBJ1-4
v_gene: TRBV27
CDR3nt: TGTGCCAGCGCCCCCAGGGAGCTCGGAAAACTGTTTTTT
CDR3aa: CASAPRELGKLFF

d_gene: .
abundance: .
j_gene: TRBJ2-7
v_gene: TRBV6-1
CDR3nt: TGTGCCAGCAGTGAATCAACAGGGTTATTCAACGAGCAGTACTTC
CDR3aa: CASSESTGLFNEQYF

d_gene: .
abundance: few
j_gene: TRBJ2-1
v_gene: TRBV5-1
CDR3nt: TGCGCCAGCAGCTTGGCCGGGGATAGCTCCTACAATGAGCAGTTCTTC
CDR3aa: CASSLAGDSSYNEQFF

d_gene: .
abundance: .
j_gene: TRBJ1-3
v_gene: TRBV29-1
CDR3nt: TGCAGCGCCTCTGGGGCAGCCGGAAACACCATATATTTT
CDR3aa: CSASGAAGNTIYF

d_gene: .
abundance: .
j_gene: TRBJ1-4
v_gene: TRBV19
CDR3nt: TGTGCCAGTAGTATCGAGGGGAGTGAAAAACTGTTTTTT
CDR3aa: CASSIEGSEKLFF

d_gene: TRBD2
abundance: .
j_gene: TRBJ2-7
v_gene: TRBV11-3
CDR3nt: TGTGCCAGCAGCTGGACTAGCGGGAGTGGTGAGCAGTACTTC
CDR3aa: CASSWTSGSGEQYF